Described below is a single T cell receptor beta chain sequence and its context. Sequencing was performed with immunoSEQ multiplex PCR; in TCRdb, only in-frame clones are kept and a portion is missing. The sample contains 450,000 or so clones, around 90% of which appear only once. This CDR3 has 14 residues. The J segment lost 7 bases and the V segment lost 4 bases, leaving 5 bases of the junction unmatched. CDR1 and CDR2 (germline): MGHRA, YSYEKL. The data originate from a study of blood T cell repertoires in COVID-19. Input material: peripheral blood. The clonotype was recovered from a man between 18 and 29 years old with COVID-19, enrolled during active disease. The chain joins TRBV4-1 to TRBJ2-7; 12 bases align to TRBD2. This CDR3 reads CASSRTSGMGEQYF. Written as DNA, the CDR3 is TGCGCCAGCAGCCGGACTAGCGGGATGGGAGAGCAGTACTTC.